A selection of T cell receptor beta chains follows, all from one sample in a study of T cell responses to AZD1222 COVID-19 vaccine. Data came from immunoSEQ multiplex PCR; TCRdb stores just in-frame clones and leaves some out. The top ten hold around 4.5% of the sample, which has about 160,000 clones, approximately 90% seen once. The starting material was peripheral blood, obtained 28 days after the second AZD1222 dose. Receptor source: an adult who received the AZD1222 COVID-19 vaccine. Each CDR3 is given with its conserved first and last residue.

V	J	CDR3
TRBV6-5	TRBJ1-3	CASSWSPGNTIYF
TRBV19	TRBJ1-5	CASRGTGAQPQHF
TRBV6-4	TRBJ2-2	CASSGSPGSGGELFF
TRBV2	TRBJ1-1	CASRGTTRVNTEAFF
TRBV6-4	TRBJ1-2	CASSDWSTRGYTF
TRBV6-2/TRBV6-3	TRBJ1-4	CASSPEGESEKLFF
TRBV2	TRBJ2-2	CASRGQATNTGELFF
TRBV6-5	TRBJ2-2	CASSYSGTGGGELFF
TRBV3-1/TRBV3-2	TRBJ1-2	CASRNSNYGYTF
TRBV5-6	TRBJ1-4	CASSHRRTGGNEKLFF
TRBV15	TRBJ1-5	CATTRDTTNQPQHF
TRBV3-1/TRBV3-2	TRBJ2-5	CASSHIAGGQETQYF
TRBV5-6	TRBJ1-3	CASSLGSGRGNTIYF
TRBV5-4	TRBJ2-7	CASSFGADEQYF
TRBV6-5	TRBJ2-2	CASSYITTGAGGELFF
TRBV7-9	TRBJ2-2	CASSKSGPTTGELFF
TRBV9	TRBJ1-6	CASSATGSQDSPLHF
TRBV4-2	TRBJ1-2	CASSQDRDGYGYTF
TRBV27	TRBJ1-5	CASGVDGYQPQHF
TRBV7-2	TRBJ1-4	CASSPPLDGGGKLFF
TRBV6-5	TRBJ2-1	CASSRGTSGDNEQFF
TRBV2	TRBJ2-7	CASGGRGSESYYEQYF
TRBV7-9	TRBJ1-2	CASSSGQFAGYTF
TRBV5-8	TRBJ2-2	CASSRLGTRQTGELFF
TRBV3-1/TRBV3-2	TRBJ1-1	CASSQEFEAFF
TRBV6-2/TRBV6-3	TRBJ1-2	CASSYSISARMGTDNYGYTF
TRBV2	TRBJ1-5	CASSTGQGRDQPQHF
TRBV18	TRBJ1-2	CASSQGTGEPYGYTF
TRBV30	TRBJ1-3	CAWNTPIVGNTIYF
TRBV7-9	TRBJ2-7	CASSSRQGESRGEQYF
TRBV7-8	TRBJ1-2	CASSLDTYIGGYGYTF
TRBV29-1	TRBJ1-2	CSGADYYGYTF
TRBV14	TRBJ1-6	CASSTWTARSVPLHF
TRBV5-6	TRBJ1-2	CASSLDLDSLYGYTF
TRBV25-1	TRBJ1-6	CASSESRQGYSPLHF
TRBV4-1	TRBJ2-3	CASSQESGRPQYF
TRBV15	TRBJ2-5	CEIGRGQEETQYF
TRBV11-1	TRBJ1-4	CASSDASRSTNEKLFF
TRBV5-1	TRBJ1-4	CASSEGQGDEKLFF
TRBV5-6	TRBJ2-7	CASSSLVVGRDGYEQYF
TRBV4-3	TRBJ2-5	CASSSAVAGGPKTQYF
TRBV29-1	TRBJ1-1	CSVSGSYTEAFF
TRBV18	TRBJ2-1	CASSPYGGVSYNEQFF
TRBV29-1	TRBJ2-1	CSATARDEQFF